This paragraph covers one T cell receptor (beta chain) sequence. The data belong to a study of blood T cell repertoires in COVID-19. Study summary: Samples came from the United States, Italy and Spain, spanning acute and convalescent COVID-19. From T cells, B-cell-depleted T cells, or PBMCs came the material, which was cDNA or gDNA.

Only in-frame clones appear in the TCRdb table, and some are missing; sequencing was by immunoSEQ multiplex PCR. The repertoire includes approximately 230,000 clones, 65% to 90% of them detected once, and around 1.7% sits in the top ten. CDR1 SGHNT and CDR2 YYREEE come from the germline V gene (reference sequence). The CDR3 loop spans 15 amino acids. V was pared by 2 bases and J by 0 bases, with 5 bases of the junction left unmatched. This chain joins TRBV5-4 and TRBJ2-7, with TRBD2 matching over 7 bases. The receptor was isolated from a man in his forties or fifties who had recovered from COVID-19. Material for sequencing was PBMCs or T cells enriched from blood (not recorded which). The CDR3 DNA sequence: TGTGCCAGCAGCTTAAATAGCGGGTCCTCCTACGAGCAGTACTTC. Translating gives CASSLNSGSSYEQYF.